Sequencing of this T cell receptor (beta chain) was carried out in a study of identical twins. V was shortened by 3 bases and J by 1 base, with 12 bases between the two germline ends. CDR1 is SNHLY, CDR2 FYNNEI, per germline. The CDR3 contains 16 residues. MiXCR was run by TCRdb on the 5' RACE reads, yielding one entry per CDR3 protein. Of 200,000 to 250,000 distinct CDR3 sequences in the sample, approximately 7% were seen once. This clonotype has just a few counts. The sample was also reused in another study, on yellow fever vaccine responses in identical twins.

The sample consisted of memory (CD45RO+) T cells sorted from blood. V gene TRBV2 combines with J gene TRBJ2-2; possibly TRBD2 for D (5 bases). The sequence was obtained from a woman aged 18-29 years in good health. The CDR3 here is CASSDQPGGNTGELFF. The CDR3 DNA reads TGTGCCAGCAGTGACCAACCAGGAGGGAACACCGGGGAGCTGTTTTTT.